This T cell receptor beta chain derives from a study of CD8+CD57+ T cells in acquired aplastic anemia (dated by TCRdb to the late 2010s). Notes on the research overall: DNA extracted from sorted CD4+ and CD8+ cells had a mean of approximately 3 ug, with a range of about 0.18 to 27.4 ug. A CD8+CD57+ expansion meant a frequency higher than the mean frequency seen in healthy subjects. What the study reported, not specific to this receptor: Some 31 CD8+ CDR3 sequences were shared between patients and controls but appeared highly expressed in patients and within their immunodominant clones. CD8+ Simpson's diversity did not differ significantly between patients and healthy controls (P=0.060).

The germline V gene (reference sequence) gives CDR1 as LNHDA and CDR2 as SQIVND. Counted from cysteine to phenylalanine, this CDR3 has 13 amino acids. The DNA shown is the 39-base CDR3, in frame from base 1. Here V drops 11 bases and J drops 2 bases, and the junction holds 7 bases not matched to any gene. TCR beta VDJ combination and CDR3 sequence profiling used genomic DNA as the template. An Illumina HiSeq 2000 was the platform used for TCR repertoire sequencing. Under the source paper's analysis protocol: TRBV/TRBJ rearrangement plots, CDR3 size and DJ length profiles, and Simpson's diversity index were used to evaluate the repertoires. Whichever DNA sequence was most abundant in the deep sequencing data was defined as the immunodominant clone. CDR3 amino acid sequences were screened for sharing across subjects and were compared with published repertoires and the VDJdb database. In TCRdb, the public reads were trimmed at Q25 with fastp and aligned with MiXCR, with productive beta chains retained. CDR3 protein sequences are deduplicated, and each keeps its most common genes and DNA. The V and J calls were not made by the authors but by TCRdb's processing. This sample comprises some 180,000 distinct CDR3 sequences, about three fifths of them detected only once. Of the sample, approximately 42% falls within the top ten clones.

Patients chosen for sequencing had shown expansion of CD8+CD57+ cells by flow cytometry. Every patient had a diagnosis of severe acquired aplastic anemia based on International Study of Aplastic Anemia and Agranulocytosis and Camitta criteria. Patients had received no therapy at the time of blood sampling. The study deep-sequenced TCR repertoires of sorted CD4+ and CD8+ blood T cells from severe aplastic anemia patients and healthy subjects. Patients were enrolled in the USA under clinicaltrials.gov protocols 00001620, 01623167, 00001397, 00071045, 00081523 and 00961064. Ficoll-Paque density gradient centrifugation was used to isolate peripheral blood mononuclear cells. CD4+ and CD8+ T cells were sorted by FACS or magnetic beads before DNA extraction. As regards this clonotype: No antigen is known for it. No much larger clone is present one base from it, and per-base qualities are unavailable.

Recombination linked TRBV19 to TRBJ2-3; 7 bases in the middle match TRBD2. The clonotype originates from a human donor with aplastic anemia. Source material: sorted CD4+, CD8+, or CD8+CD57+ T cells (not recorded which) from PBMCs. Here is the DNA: TGTGCCCTAGGAGGGACTAACACAGATACGCAGTATTTT. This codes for CALGGTNTDTQYF.